Described below is a single T cell receptor beta chain sequence and its context. Germline V gene data show CDR1 as MNHEY and CDR2 as SVGAGI. V lost 0 bases, J lost 10 bases, and 19 bases lay in between. The CDR3 spans 16 residues. The data are from a study of healthy donors' naive CD4 and CD8 T cells. A linear amplification protocol produced the TCR libraries from 500 ng of total RNA. A single record per CDR3 protein comes from TCRdb applying MiXCR to the reads. The data contain about 180,000 distinct CDR3 sequences, about 76% of them seen just once; the ten biggest clones take up less than 2.5%. Sequencing input: naive CD4+ and CD8+ T cells sorted from blood, pooled from several donors. The receptor's source is a pool of human donors in good health; the sample pools cells from several healthy donors. The rearrangement uses TRBV6-5 and TRBJ1-5; the D gene is possibly TRBD1 (6 bases). The CDR3 spells CASSYSSTGNPHPQHF. CDR3 DNA sequence: TGTGCCAGCAGTTACTCGAGCACAGGGAATCCTCATCCCCAGCATTTT.